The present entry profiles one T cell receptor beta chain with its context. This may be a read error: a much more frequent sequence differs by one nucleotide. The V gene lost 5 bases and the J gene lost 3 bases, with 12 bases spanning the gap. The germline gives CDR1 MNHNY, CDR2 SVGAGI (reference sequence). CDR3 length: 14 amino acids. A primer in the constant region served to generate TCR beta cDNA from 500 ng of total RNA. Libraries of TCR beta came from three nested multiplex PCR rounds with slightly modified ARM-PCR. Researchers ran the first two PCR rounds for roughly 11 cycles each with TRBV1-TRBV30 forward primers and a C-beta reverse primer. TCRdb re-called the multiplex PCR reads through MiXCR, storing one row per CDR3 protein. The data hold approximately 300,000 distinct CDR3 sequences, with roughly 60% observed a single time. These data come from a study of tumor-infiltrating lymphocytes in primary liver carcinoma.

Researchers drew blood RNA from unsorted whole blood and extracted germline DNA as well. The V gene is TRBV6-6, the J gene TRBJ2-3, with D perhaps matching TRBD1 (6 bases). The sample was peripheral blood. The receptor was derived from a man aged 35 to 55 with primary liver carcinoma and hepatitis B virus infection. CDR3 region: CASSITGLTDTQYF. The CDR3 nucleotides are TGTGCCAGCAGTATAACAGGGCTAACAGATACGCAGTATTTT.